This T cell receptor (beta chain) was found in a study of shared clonotypes between healthy human individuals. TCRdb keeps only in-frame clones here, not all; method: immunoSEQ multiplex PCR. The table includes roughly 500,000 clones, less than 85% detected once. Concerning this clone: No antigen is known for it.

Losses at the gene ends were 2 bases for V and 6 bases for J; bases not matched to a gene: 2. Germline values: CDR1 LNHDA, CDR2 SQIVND (reference sequence). This CDR3 comprises 14 residues. General study findings and limits: The study sampled only blood, and tissue repertoires likely differ.

The gene calls are TRBV19 and TRBJ2-2, with 8 bases matching TRBD2. The receptor's source is a woman aged 40 to 50 in good health. Some clones in this sample may be carry-over from other donors' samples. What was sequenced was PBMCs. The CDR3 here is CASSIRGLAGELFF. For the CDR3, the DNA is TGTGCCAGTAGTATACGGGGACTAGCCGGGGAGCTGTTTTTT.